Shown below are 27 T cell receptor beta chains from a single sample sequenced in a study of blood T cell repertoires in COVID-19. Assay: immunoSEQ multiplex PCR; the TCRdb copy retains only in-frame clones and omits some. Of 250,000 to 300,000 clones in the sample, roughly 85% were seen once. Material for sequencing was peripheral blood. The receptor set was obtained from a man in his sixties who had recovered from COVID-19.

This sequence joins TRBV2 and TRBJ1-4, with TRBD1 matching over 12 bases. CDR1 SNHLY and CDR2 FYNNEI come from the germline V gene. This CDR3 region has 15 residues. V was clipped by 6 bases and J by 6 bases; unmatched bases: 5. Here the CDR3 reads CASSWDRGRDEKLFF. CDR3 bases: TGTGCCAGCAGCTGGGACAGGGGGCGGGATGAAAAACTGTTTTTT.

The chain combines TRBV6-5 with TRBJ2-2, with TRBD2 matching over 7 bases. This CDR3 spans 15 amino acids. The V segment lost 5 bases and the J segment 11 bases; nucleotides outside the gene matches: 14. The V gene's germline CDR1 is MNHEY and CDR2 SVGAGI. CDR3 sequence reads: CASSKNDWGGEELFF. The CDR3 DNA follows: TGTGCCAGCAGTAAGAACGACTGGGGGGGGGAAGAGCTGTTTTTT.

This chain connects TRBV28 to TRBJ2-1; 10 positions agree with TRBD1. Germline-derived CDR1 and CDR2 are MDHEN and SYDVKM. V was clipped by 2 bases and J by 6 bases; unmatched bases: 7. This CDR3 comprises 16 residues. The CDR3 DNA reads as TGTGCCAGCAGTTTAATCGGGACAGGGGCCTCCAATGAGCAGTTCTTC. This sequence encodes CASSLIGTGASNEQFF.

The V and J genes are TRBV4-2 and TRBJ2-5, with D tentatively TRBD1 (5 bases). This CDR3 has 14 amino acids. Germline-derived CDR1 and CDR2 are LGHNA and YNFKEQ. Trimming cost V 3 bases and J 5 bases, with 13 bases left between them. The CDR3 loop reads CASSQNVGVETQYF. The CDR3, as DNA: TGTGCCAGCAGCCAGAATGTAGGGGTTGAGACCCAGTACTTC.

The gene calls are TRBV6-2 or TRBV6-3 and TRBJ2-7; a possible D gene is TRBD2 (5 bases). Between the trimmed V and J ends, which lost 4 bases and 4 bases, there was a span of 17 bases. This CDR3 comprises 15 residues. Per germline, CDR1 MNHEY and CDR2 SVGEGT. The CDR3 loop is CASSFRGLNKYEQYF. CDR3 in DNA: TGTGCCAGCAGTTTCCGCGGACTGAACAAGTACGAGCAGTACTTC.

This clone came up once. This chain joins TRBV10-3 and TRBJ1-2; D is possibly TRBD1 (6 bases). Trimming took 6 bases from V and 2 from J, leaving 13 bases between them. CDR1 ENHRY and CDR2 SYGVKD come from the germline V gene. The length of the CDR3 is 14 residues. CDR3 nucleotides: TGTGCCATCAGCAACCAACAGGGAAACTATGGCTACACCTTC. Its protein is CAISNQQGNYGYTF.

The chain has TRBV30 and TRBJ1-3; perhaps TRBD1 as D (6 bases). Trimming removed 1 base at V and 0 bases at J, with 10 bases between. From germline, CDR1 is GTSNPN and CDR2 SVGIG (reference sequence). This CDR3 region has 15 residues. This chain's CDR3 is CAWSGQGSSGNTIYF. In DNA form, the CDR3 reads TGTGCCTGGAGTGGTCAGGGGAGCTCTGGAAACACCATATATTTT. Supplemented by reference TRBV30 and TRBJ1-3, the full variable domain reads SQTIHQWPATLVQPVGSPLSLECTVEGTSNPNLYWYRQAAGRGLQLLFYSVGIGQISSEVPQNLSASRPQDRQFILSSKKLLLSDSGFYLCAWSGQGSSGNTIYFGEGSWLTVV.

The chain recombines TRBV16 with TRBJ1-2, with D possibly being TRBD1 (5 bases). Per germline, CDR1 KGHSY and CDR2 FQNENV. The CDR3 consists of 13 residues. Trimming took 4 bases from V and 4 from J, leaving 10 bases between them. The CDR3: CASSLDRAYGYTF. The CDR3, as DNA: TGTGCCAGCAGCCTAGACAGAGCCTATGGCTACACCTTC.

The chain links TRBV7-9 to TRBJ2-5, with D maybe TRBD2 (6 bases). This CDR3 is built from 14 residues. Germline V gene lookup returns CDR1 SEHNR and CDR2 FQNEAQ (reference sequence). V was clipped by 3 bases and J by 4 bases, with 12 bases between them. CDR3 amino acids: CASSFLGRVETQYF. CDR3 DNA sequence: TGTGCCAGCAGCTTCCTCGGGAGAGTAGAGACCCAGTACTTC.

The chain joins TRBV27 to TRBJ1-5; 8 bases are a match to TRBD1. The ends lost 4 bases at V and 5 bases at J; junction bases unmatched: 1. This CDR3 region has 13 residues. In germline, CDR1 is MNHEY, CDR2 SMNVEV (reference sequence). For the CDR3, the DNA is TGTGCCAGCAGTTGGGACAGGCATCAGCCCCAGCATTTT. The encoded protein is CASSWDRHQPQHF.

J is TRBJ2-7 and V is TRBV6-5, with 11 bases identical to TRBD1. V shed 7 bases, J shed 5 bases, and the junction held 7 bases outside the gene matches. CDR1 is MNHEY and CDR2 is SVGAGI in the germline V gene. This CDR3 has 14 residues. The CDR3 nucleotides read TGTGCCAGCACTCCGGGACAGGGGGTCAACGAGCAGTACTTC. Residues: CASTPGQGVNEQYF.

J is TRBJ2-5 and V is TRBV5-4, with 8 bases aligning to TRBD1. V shed 4 bases and J 2 bases; nucleotides not matched to a gene: 10. The CDR3 extends over 16 amino acids. Germline V gene data show CDR1 as SGHNT and CDR2 as YYREEE (reference sequence). The CDR3 region has the DNA TGTGCCAGCAGCAAGTCTTTAAACAGGGGGCAAGAGACCCAGTACTTC. Its protein product is CASSKSLNRGQETQYF.

The chain has TRBV7-2 and TRBJ2-1; unclear D gene. Germline CDR1 is SGHTA and CDR2 is FQGNSA. The CDR3 is 13 residues long. Trimming took off 7 bases at V and 8 bases at J, with 15 bases between the two ends. CDR3 coding DNA: TGTGCCAGCACCCTACCTGGTGTGGATGAGCAGTTCTTC. Its translation: CASTLPGVDEQFF.

This clone was counted a single time. This chain connects TRBV5-1 to TRBJ2-2; TRBD2 matches 7 bases. This CDR3 contains 16 residues. CDR1 and CDR2 (germline): SGHRS, YFSETQ. Unmatched junction bases numbered 6, after V lost 1 base and J lost 3 bases. CDR3 bases: TGCGCCAGCAGCTTGTGGAGTCTAGCGGACACCGGGGAGCTGTTTTTT. This gives the protein CASSLWSLADTGELFF.

The gene calls are TRBV7-3 and TRBJ2-1, with TRBD2 identical over 11 bases. The CDR3 consists of 15 residues. The germline gives CDR1 SGHTA, CDR2 FQGTGA. Unmatched junction bases numbered 4, after V lost 5 bases and J lost 4 bases. CDR3 nucleotide sequence: TGTGCCAGCAGCACGAGACTAGCGGGGTACAATGAGCAGTTCTTC. This encodes CASSTRLAGYNEQFF. Full variable domain (outside the CDR3, taken from reference TRBV7-3 and TRBJ2-1): GAGVSQTPSNKVTEKGKYVELRCDPISGHTALYWYRQSLGQGPEFLIYFQGTGAADDSGLPNDRFFAVRPEGSVSTLKIQRTERGDSAVYLCASSTRLAGYNEQFFGPGTRLTVL.

V usage is TRBV15 and J usage is TRBJ2-5; the match to TRBD2 covers 13 bases. The V and J ends lost 5 bases and 1 base, in that order; junction bases with no gene match: 7. This CDR3 contains 17 residues. Germline V gene sequence: CDR1 LNHNV, CDR2 YYDKDF (reference sequence). The CDR3 DNA reads as TGTGCCACCAGCCGAGCGGGACTAGCGGGAATCCAAGAGACCCAGTACTTC. Translating it yields CATSRAGLAGIQETQYF. Full variable domain (outside the CDR3, taken from reference TRBV15 and TRBJ2-5): DAMVIQNPRYQVTQFGKPVTLSCSQTLNHNVMYWYQQKSSQAPKLLFHYYDKDFNNEADTPDNFQSRRPNTSFCFLDIRSPGLGDTAMYLCATSRAGLAGIQETQYFGPGTRLLVL.

The chain combines TRBV5-1 with TRBJ1-4, with 9 nucleotides matching TRBD1. The CDR3 extends over 16 amino acids. Trimming removed 4 bases from V and 2 bases from J; junction bases left unmatched: 6. The germline CDR1 and CDR2 sequences are SGHRS and YFSETQ. The CDR3 sequence: CASSTTGGWTNEKLFF. In DNA, the CDR3 is TGCGCCAGCAGCACAACAGGGGGCTGGACTAATGAAAAACTGTTTTTT.

This chain connects TRBV6-5 to TRBJ2-7; 7 nucleotides agree with TRBD2. CDR1 is MNHEY and CDR2 is SVGAGI in the germline V gene. Trimming cost V 7 bases and J 2 bases; bases outside gene matches: 11. CDR3 length equals 15 residues. DNA for the CDR3: TGTGCCAGCAAACCCGGCGCTAGCGGTACCTACGAGCAGTACTTC. Amino acid sequence: CASKPGASGTYEQYF.

V gene TRBV2 combines with J gene TRBJ2-7, with TRBD1 matching over 9 bases. After removal of 7 bases from V and 5 bases from J, the junction contained 9 bases not matched to a gene. This CDR3 is built from 14 residues. Germline lookup yields CDR1 SNHLY and CDR2 FYNNEI. Here the CDR3 reads CASNPGTGFNEQYF. The CDR3 DNA follows: TGTGCCAGCAACCCCGGGACAGGGTTCAACGAGCAGTACTTC.

This CDR3 reads CASSPKDREETQYF. In nucleotides, the CDR3 is TGTGCCAGCAGCCCAAAGGACAGGGAAGAGACCCAGTACTTC. The V and J genes are TRBV11-1 and TRBJ2-5; TRBD1 matches at 8 bases. Trimming at V came to 5 bases and at J to 3 bases, leaving 5 bases not matched to a gene. This CDR3 is built from 14 residues. Per the germline V gene, CDR1 is SGHAT and CDR2 is FQDESV (reference sequence).

The chain combines TRBV4-1 with TRBJ1-4; 8 positions match TRBD1. The CDR3 sequence is 16 residues long. Trimming took 1 base from V and 6 from J; bases not matched to a gene: 7. CDR1 and CDR2 from the germline V gene are MGHRA and YSYEKL. CDR3 sequence reads: CASSQARGRADEKLFF. The CDR3 region has the DNA TGCGCCAGCAGCCAAGCCAGGGGGCGCGCTGATGAAAAACTGTTTTTT.

Comments on this clone: Because the CDR3 is missing its conserved closing phenylalanine or tryptophan, this is likely a read error. The limits of the CDR3 on the DNA are not certain, so only TCRdb's listed CDR3 is given. V and J are TRBV9 and TRBJ1-1; the D call of TRBD1 is as the table states it, not checked on the DNA. Counting both end residues, the CDR3 totals 15 amino acids. Germline CDR1 and CDR2: SGDLS and YYNGEE. CDR3: CASSVAGCRQGKPNV.

The chain employs TRBV6-5 and TRBJ1-1; a possible D gene is TRBD1 (5 bases). The length of the CDR3 is 13 residues. Trimming shortened V by 7 bases and J by 1 base, and 10 bases separated the two germline ends. Germline lookup yields CDR1 MNHEY and CDR2 SVGAGI. The CDR3: CASTLTANTEAFF. The CDR3 DNA reads TGTGCCAGCACCCTGACAGCGAACACTGAAGCTTTCTTT.

V usage is TRBV20-1 and J usage is TRBJ2-7; D is unclear. CDR1 and CDR2 from the germline V gene are DFQATT and SNEGSKA (reference sequence). Trimming took off 7 bases at V and 2 bases at J, with 9 bases between the two ends. The CDR3 totals 11 residues. Here the CDR3 reads CSVSHTYEQYF. CDR3 sequence (DNA): TGCAGTGTCTCACACACCTACGAGCAGTACTTC.

This clone was detected only once. The V and J genes are TRBV5-4 and TRBJ2-7; 7 bases agree with TRBD1. Germline CDR1 reads SGHNT; CDR2 reads YYREEE (reference sequence). The J segment lost 5 bases and the V segment lost 4 bases, leaving 6 bases of the junction unmatched. CDR3 length: 13 residues. The CDR3: CASSSEGADEQYF. In DNA form, the CDR3 reads TGTGCCAGCAGCAGCGAGGGGGCGGACGAGCAGTACTTC.

This rearrangement joins TRBV2 to TRBJ1-5; weak D call: TRBD1 (5 bases). Germline V gene lookup returns CDR1 SNHLY and CDR2 FYNNEI. The CDR3 has 13 amino acids. The ends were cut back, 6 bases at V and 4 bases at J, with 10 bases in the middle. CDR3 DNA: TGTGCCAGCAGCCGACAGCTGAATCAGCCCCAGCATTTT. It is translated as CASSRQLNQPQHF. Full variable domain (rest looked up from reference TRBV2 and TRBJ1-5): EPEVTQTPSHQVTQMGQEVILRCVPISNHLYFYWYRQILGQKVEFLVSFYNNEISEKSEIFDDQFSVERPDGSNFTLKIRSTKLEDSAMYFCASSRQLNQPQHFGDGTRLSIL.

The chain couples TRBV5-1 to TRBJ1-4; tentative D call: TRBD1 (5 bases). V lost 4 bases, J lost 7 bases, and 17 bases lay in between. Looked up from germline, CDR1 is SGHRS and CDR2 is YFSETQ. The CDR3 has 15 residues. The CDR3 spells CASSRANRRGEKLFF. Here the CDR3 DNA reads TGCGCCAGCAGCCGAGCGAACAGGCGCGGTGAAAAACTGTTTTTT.